Below are 11 T cell receptor beta chains sequenced from a single sample in a study of Ad26.COV2.S vaccination and SARS-CoV-2 variants. Documented treatment: some 19 received Ad26.COV2.S at low or high dose, single or two shots; five or six received placebo; per-sample allocation not given. Sample collection was performed on day 63 after the first vaccine or placebo injection. Method: immunoSEQ multiplex PCR; TCRdb's copy keeps in-frame clones and lacks some. The sample shows about 250,000 clones, over 75% of them seen only once. The starting material was peripheral blood, obtained in a trial of Ad26.COV2.S vaccine versus placebo. Receptors were obtained from a person between 18 and 59 years old who received the Ad26.COV2.S COVID-19 vaccine or a placebo.

The table lists this clone with a count of one. The chain links TRBV30 to TRBJ1-5; 8 bases are shared with TRBD1. Germline V gene sequence: CDR1 GTSNPN, CDR2 SVGIG (reference sequence). The J segment lost 3 bases and the V segment lost 5 bases, leaving 3 bases of the junction unmatched. The CDR3 consists of 13 residues. The CDR3 DNA is TGTGCCTGGGGACAGGGCAACAATCAGCCCCAGCATTTT. This translates into CAWGQGNNQPQHF.

This chain uses TRBV5-4 with TRBJ1-2; possibly TRBD1 for D (5 bases). Trimming removed 0 bases from V and 0 bases from J, with 6 bases in between. This CDR3 region has 14 residues. Germline V lookup: CDR1 SGHNT, CDR2 YYREEE (reference sequence). CDR3 protein: CASSLETANYGYTF. DNA for the CDR3: TGTGCCAGCAGCTTGGAGACAGCTAACTATGGCTACACCTTC.

The V gene is TRBV5-1, the J gene TRBJ2-7; 9 positions match TRBD1. Per germline, CDR1 SGHRS and CDR2 YFSETQ. Trimming cost V 7 bases and J 3 bases; bases outside gene matches: 11. This CDR3 is 15 amino acids long. The chain's CDR3 is CASQRGSGQGYEQYF. CDR3 nucleotide sequence: TGCGCCAGCCAGAGGGGTTCGGGACAGGGCTACGAGCAGTACTTC.

This sequence joins TRBV3-1 (or the pseudogene TRBV3-2) and TRBJ2-6; D is uncertain. The germline V and J ends were trimmed by 6 bases and 0 bases, with 3 bases remaining between them. The CDR3 loop spans 13 amino acids. Germline V gives CDR1 LGHDT, CDR2 YNNKEL (reference sequence). The CDR3 here is CASSYSGANVLTF. The CDR3 DNA reads as TGTGCCAGCAGTTACTCTGGGGCCAACGTCCTGACTTTC.

CDR3 DNA: TGTGCCAGCAGCGCTGGGACAGGGGGCGGGGATGGCTACACCTTC. It specifies CASSAGTGGGDGYTF. The rearrangement uses TRBV9 and TRBJ1-2; 12 bases map to TRBD1. J was trimmed by 6 bases and V by 3 bases; bases with no gene match: 6. CDR1 is SGDLS, CDR2 YYNGEE, per germline. This CDR3 contains 15 residues.

The chain couples TRBV5-1 to TRBJ2-5, with 7 positions matching TRBD2. The CDR3 totals 12 residues. The V gene's germline CDR1 is SGHRS and CDR2 YFSETQ. Unmatched junction bases numbered 2, after V lost 5 bases and J lost 4 bases. CDR3 residues: CASRVAGETQYF. DNA of the CDR3: TGCGCCAGCAGGGTAGCGGGAGAGACCCAGTACTTC.

This chain uses TRBV19 with TRBJ2-2, with 8 bases matching TRBD1. J gave up 3 bases and V 3 bases, and 6 bases lay outside the gene matches. Germline values: CDR1 LNHDA, CDR2 SQIVND (reference sequence). CDR3 length equals 16 residues. For the CDR3, the DNA is TGTGCCAGTAGTATTGGACAGGGCCACTACACCGGGGAGCTGTTTTTT. Residues: CASSIGQGHYTGELFF.

The J gene is TRBJ2-1, the V gene TRBV27; 8 bases fit TRBD2. J was trimmed by 6 bases and V by 11 bases; bases with no gene match: 12. The germline CDR1 and CDR2 sequences are MNHEY and SMNVEV (reference sequence). The CDR3 covers 14 residues. CDR3 nucleotide sequence: TGTGCCTCACGACCGGGGGGGGCACTCAATGAGCAGTTCTTC. Translated, it gives CASRPGGALNEQFF.

This clone was counted only a few times. The chain links TRBV7-9 to TRBJ1-2; no clear D. Germline V gene lookup returns CDR1 SEHNR and CDR2 FQNEAQ (reference sequence). This CDR3 is 14 amino acids long. Trimming removed 1 base at V and 7 bases at J, with 13 bases between. The CDR3 DNA is TGTGCCAGCAGCTTAGATGGCAGGCAAGGTGGCTACACCTTC. It translates to CASSLDGRQGGYTF.

The chain joins TRBV2 to TRBJ2-2; 9 bases fit TRBD1. Trimming at V came to 11 bases and at J to 4 bases, leaving 8 bases not matched to a gene. There are 14 residues in the CDR3. Germline V gene lookup returns CDR1 SNHLY and CDR2 FYNNEI. The CDR3, as DNA: TGTGCCGGTCACGGGACAGGGAGCACCGGGGAGCTGTTTTTT. The encoded protein is CAGHGTGSTGELFF.

About this clone: Other DNA sequences of this sample code for an identical CDR3. The chain joins TRBV9 to TRBJ2-3; possible D gene TRBD2, 7 bases. The germline V and J ends were trimmed by 0 bases and 3 bases, with 11 bases remaining between them. The CDR3 covers 15 residues. Germline V CDR1 and CDR2: SGDLS, YYNGEE. In DNA, the CDR3 is TGTGCCAGCAGCGTAGAGGGGGGGTCAACAGATACGCAGTATTTT. As protein: CASSVEGGSTDTQYF.